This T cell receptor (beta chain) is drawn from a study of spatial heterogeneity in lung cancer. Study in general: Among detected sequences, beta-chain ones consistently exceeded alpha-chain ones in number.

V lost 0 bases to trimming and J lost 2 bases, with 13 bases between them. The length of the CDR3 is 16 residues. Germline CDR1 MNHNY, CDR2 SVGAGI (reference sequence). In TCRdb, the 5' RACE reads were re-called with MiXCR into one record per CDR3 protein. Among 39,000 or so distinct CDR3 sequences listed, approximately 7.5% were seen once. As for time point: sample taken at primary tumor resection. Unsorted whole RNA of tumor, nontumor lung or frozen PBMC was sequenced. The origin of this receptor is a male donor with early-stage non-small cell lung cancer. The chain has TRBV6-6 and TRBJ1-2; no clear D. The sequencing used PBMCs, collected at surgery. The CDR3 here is CASSYSFPGENYGYTF. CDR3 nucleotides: TGTGCCAGCAGTTACTCGTTTCCAGGCGAAAACTATGGCTACACCTTC.